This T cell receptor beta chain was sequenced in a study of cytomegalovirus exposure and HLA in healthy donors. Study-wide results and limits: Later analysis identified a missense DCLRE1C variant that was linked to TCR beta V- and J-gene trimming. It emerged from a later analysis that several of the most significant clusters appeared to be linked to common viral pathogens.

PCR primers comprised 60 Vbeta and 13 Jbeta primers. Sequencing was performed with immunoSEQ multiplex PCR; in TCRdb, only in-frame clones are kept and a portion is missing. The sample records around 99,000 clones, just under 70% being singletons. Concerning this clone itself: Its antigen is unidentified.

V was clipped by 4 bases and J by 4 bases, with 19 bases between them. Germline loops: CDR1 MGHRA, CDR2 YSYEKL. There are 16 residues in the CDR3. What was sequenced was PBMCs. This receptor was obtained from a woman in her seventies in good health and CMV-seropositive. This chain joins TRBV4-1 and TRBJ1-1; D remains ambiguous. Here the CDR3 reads CASSPVYGGVSTEAFF. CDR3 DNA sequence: TGCGCCAGCAGCCCCGTGTATGGAGGCGTGAGCACTGAAGCTTTCTTT.